This T cell receptor (beta chain) was documented in a study of technical replicates of blood from a few donors. Germline values: CDR1 SNHLY, CDR2 FYNNEI. The junction had 12 bases not matched to a gene; V was cut back by 6 bases and J by 8 bases. This CDR3 has 14 residues. The method was immunoSEQ multiplex PCR; TCRdb's version includes in-frame clones alone and lacks a portion of them. The sample shows about 83,000 clones, approximately 94% of them seen only once. This clone was observed a handful of times. The V gene is TRBV2, the J gene TRBJ2-7; 8 bases are a match to TRBD2. Source material: T cells isolated from PBMCs. The receptor comes from a human donor in good health. CDR3 sequence reads: CASSYYLGTSQQYF. The CDR3 nucleotides are TGTGCCAGCAGCTACTACCTCGGGACTAGTCAGCAGTACTTC. Based on the CDR3 plus reference TRBV2 and TRBJ2-7, the full variable domain is EPEVTQTPSHQVTQMGQEVILRCVPISNHLYFYWYRQILGQKVEFLVSFYNNEISEKSEIFDDQFSVERPDGSNFTLKIRSTKLEDSAMYFCASSYYLGTSQQYFGPGTRLTVT.